This is a list of T cell receptor beta chains from one sample in a study of T cells after yellow fever vaccination. Using its own MiXCR run on the 5' RACE reads, TCRdb lists one record per CDR3 protein. Seen here are about 630,000 distinct CDR3 sequences, 10% to 15% observed once, and the top ten hold about 15%. Source: PBMCs, taken on the day of the yellow fever booster vaccination. These receptors came from a man aged 30 to 39 who received the YFV17D yellow fever vaccine. Each CDR3 is given with its conserved first and last residue. A D gene is named only where the DNA matches it firmly. Expanded clones are given a class, and other clones once, few, many or no size at all.

d_call	j_call	clone_size	v_call	cdr3_nt	cdr3_aa
-	TRBJ2-7	-	TRBV30	TGTGCCTGGAGTCCCCGGGGAAGCGGGTACGAGCAGTACTTC	CAWSPRGSGYEQYF
-	TRBJ2-2	-	TRBV7-6	TGTGCCAGCAGTCCCACACAGGGGAACACCGGGGAGCTGTTTTTT	CASSPTQGNTGELFF
-	TRBJ2-7	-	TRBV5-1	TGCGCCAGCAGCTTGCCCAGGGGTGGTGAGCTTACCTACGAGCAGTACTTC	CASSLPRGGELTYEQYF
TRBD2	TRBJ2-3	few	TRBV2	TGCGGGACTAGCGGGAGTCTCCTGGTGGCAGATACGCAGTATTTT	CGTSGSLLVADTQYF
-	TRBJ2-5	-	TRBV5-1	TGCGCCAGCAGCTCCGGGATGGCTCGGGGCGTGGAGACCCAGTACTTC	CASSSGMARGVETQYF
-	TRBJ1-5	few	TRBV6-4	TGTGCCAGCAGACCCCACGGGGAAGGAGTCAATCAGCCCCAGCATTTT	CASRPHGEGVNQPQHF
TRBD2	TRBJ2-3	-	TRBV14	TGTGCCAGCAGCCCCAATTGGGGACTAGCAGATACGCAGTATTTT	CASSPNWGLADTQYF
-	TRBJ2-7	-	TRBV12-3/TRBV12-4	TGTGCCAGCACCCATCATGGGGGGGCTAAAGAGCAGTACTTC	CASTHHGGAKEQYF
-	TRBJ1-1	-	TRBV7-9	TGTGCCAGCAGGGACGTTACGACTGAAGCTTTCTTT	CASRDVTTEAFF
-	TRBJ2-1	-	TRBV20-1	TGCAAGGGCGGTAGAAGTTACAATGAGCAGTTCTTC	CKGGRSYNEQFF
-	TRBJ1-1	few	TRBV6-2/TRBV6-3	TGTGCCAGCAAGGGCCCTACAGAGAACACTGAAGCTTTCTTT	CASKGPTENTEAFF
TRBD1	TRBJ2-7	few	TRBV20-1	TGCAGTGCCCGGGACAGGGATAAAGCGGGATCGGCGTACGAGCAGTACTTC	CSARDRDKAGSAYEQYF
-	TRBJ2-4	many	TRBV10-2	TGCGCCAGTCAGACGGGGTTCGAAAACATTCAGTACTTC	CASQTGFENIQYF
-	TRBJ2-2	many	TRBV5-4	TGTGCCAGCAGCTTAGGCGGGCAGGGAGTTGTCGGGGAGCTGTTTTTT	CASSLGGQGVVGELFF
-	TRBJ2-1	-	TRBV2	TGTGCCAGCAGTACCCTTATGGTAGCGGCTGCCACCTCCTACAATGAGCAGTTCTTC	CASSTLMVAAATSYNEQFF
-	TRBJ2-3	-	TRBV15	TGTGCCACCAGCTCATTTTCCGGTCTCACAGATACGCAGTATTTT	CATSSFSGLTDTQYF
-	TRBJ2-5	few	TRBV20-1	TGCAGTGCTAAGGGCGAGACCCAGTACTTC	CSAKGETQYF
TRBD1	TRBJ2-3	few	TRBV7-2	TGTGCCAGCAGCCAGACCCGGACAGGGGCAGGAGATACGCAGTATTTT	CASSQTRTGAGDTQYF
-	TRBJ1-3	-	TRBV27	TGTGCCAGCAGTTCTTTCTCTGGAAACACCATATATTTT	CASSSFSGNTIYF
TRBD1	TRBJ2-7	few	TRBV7-9	TGTGCCAGCAGCTTGGGACAGGGGGCGGTCTACGAGCAGTACTTC	CASSLGQGAVYEQYF
-	TRBJ2-6	once	TRBV19	TGTGCCAGTAGTATAGGGGGGACCGTCAGCACCCGGGCCAACGTCCTGACTTTC	CASSIGGTVSTRANVLTF
TRBD1	TRBJ1-2	few	TRBV11-1	TGTGCCAGCAGCCTCTCCTGGACAGGGGCTCTGACAGGCTATGGCTACACCTTC	CASSLSWTGALTGYGYTF
TRBD1	TRBJ1-1	few	TRBV12-3/TRBV12-4	TGTGCCAGCACTGCGGGACAGATTACTGAAGCTTTCTTT	CASTAGQITEAFF
-	TRBJ2-2	few	TRBV5-1	TGCGCCAGCAGCTTGAGAACTACCAACACCGGGGAGCTGTTTTTT	CASSLRTTNTGELFF
TRBD1	TRBJ1-1	few	TRBV28	TGTGCCAGCGCGACAGGGTTGAACACTGAAGCTTTCTTT	CASATGLNTEAFF
-	TRBJ2-3	few	TRBV28	TGTGCCAGCAGTTTAGCTCCCCGAGCGGGAGATACGCAGTATTTT	CASSLAPRAGDTQYF
-	TRBJ2-5	few	TRBV4-3	TGCGCCAGCAGCCAAGACTGGAATTCCGGCCTCCAAGAGACCCAGTACTTC	CASSQDWNSGLQETQYF
-	TRBJ2-7	many	TRBV29-1	TGCAGCGTTGATGACGGATCCTACGAGCAGTACTTC	CSVDDGSYEQYF
TRBD1	TRBJ2-1	-	TRBV25-1	TGTGCCAGCAGTGAAGGAAGGACAGGTCCTTTCTTC	CASSEGRTGPFF
-	TRBJ1-5	-	TRBV7-8	TGTGCCAGCGGCATTGACCAGCCCCAGCATTTT	CASGIDQPQHF
TRBD2	TRBJ2-7	-	TRBV10-1	TGCGCCAGCAGTGAGGGATCCGCGGGAGCCCTCGAGCAGTACTTC	CASSEGSAGALEQYF
TRBD2	TRBJ2-2	many	TRBV15	TGTGCCACCAGCAGTCAAAGCGGGGGAGTGGCCGGGGAGCTGTTTTTT	CATSSQSGGVAGELFF
TRBD1	TRBJ2-7	many	TRBV7-9	TGTGCCAGCAGCCCTACTCCGGGACAGGGGGTCTACGAGCAGTACTTC	CASSPTPGQGVYEQYF
TRBD2	TRBJ2-1	many	TRBV7-6	TGTGCCAGCAGCTTAGATAGCGGGGGTAATGAGCAGTTCTTC	CASSLDSGGNEQFF
TRBD2	TRBJ2-2	-	TRBV6-5	TGTGCCAGCAGTTACCTCTATTCAGCGGGAGTGTTCCCCGGGGAGCTGTTTTTT	CASSYLYSAGVFPGELFF
-	TRBJ2-7	-	TRBV5-1	TGCGCCAGCAGCTTGGGAGCGTTTGACGGATCCTACGAGCAGTACTTC	CASSLGAFDGSYEQYF
-	TRBJ2-1	few	TRBV3-1	TGTGCCAGCAGCCGCGGGACAGCAGGGCCCTACAATGAGCAGTTCTTC	CASSRGTAGPYNEQFF
-	TRBJ2-1	-	TRBV7-9	TGTGCCAGCAGCTTAGATGCGGGAACTGTAGATGAGCAGTTCTTC	CASSLDAGTVDEQFF
-	TRBJ2-7	few	TRBV20-1	TGCAGTGCTAGTCGGCAGTACGAGCAGTACTTC	CSASRQYEQYF
-	TRBJ2-3	few	TRBV4-1	TGCGCCAGCCCCCCAGGGTTGGCGGGAAGCACAGATACGCAGTATTTT	CASPPGLAGSTDTQYF